A selection of T cell receptor beta chains follows, all from one sample in a study of T cells in Graves' hyperthyroidism and ophthalmopathy. Via MiXCR, TCRdb re-called the multiplex PCR reads, giving one row per CDR3 protein. The sample has 90,000 to 120,000 distinct CDR3 sequences, 15% to 20% seen once. Sequences were obtained from blood. The receptors originated from a woman aged 50 to 60 with Graves' hyperthyroidism. The CDR3 runs from the conserved cysteine through the conserved F or W. A D gene is named only where the DNA matches it firmly. Where a row states a size, it is once, few, many or the class of an expanded clone; other rows omit it.

j_gene: TRBJ2-3
d_gene: -
v_gene: TRBV28
abundance: many
CDR3aa: CASSTSDTQYF
CDR3nt: TGTGCCAGCAGTACCTCCGATACGCAGTATTTT

j_gene: TRBJ2-1
d_gene: TRBD1
v_gene: TRBV29-1
abundance: -
CDR3aa: CSVDSPLGQGQDEQFF
CDR3nt: TGCAGCGTTGATTCCCCCTTAGGACAGGGTCAGGATGAGCAGTTCTTC

j_gene: TRBJ2-3
d_gene: -
v_gene: TRBV6-1
abundance: -
CDR3aa: CASGPYADTQYF
CDR3nt: TGTGCCAGCGGTCCCTACGCGGATACGCAGTATTTT

j_gene: TRBJ2-5
d_gene: -
v_gene: TRBV28
abundance: many
CDR3aa: CASGLLGGTQYF
CDR3nt: TGTGCCAGCGGCTTACTCGGGGGGACCCAGTACTTC

j_gene: TRBJ2-5
d_gene: -
v_gene: TRBV28
abundance: -
CDR3aa: CASSPPDAETQYF
CDR3nt: TGTGCCAGCAGTCCCCCGGATGCTGAGACCCAGTACTTC

j_gene: TRBJ2-7
d_gene: -
v_gene: TRBV28
abundance: -
CDR3aa: CASSLGERYEQYF
CDR3nt: TGTGCCAGCAGTTTGGGGGAGAGGTACGAGCAGTACTTC

j_gene: TRBJ1-6
d_gene: -
v_gene: TRBV5-1
abundance: many
CDR3aa: CASSLTGPNSPLHF
CDR3nt: TGCGCCAGCAGCTTGACAGGACCGAATTCACCCCTCCACTTT

j_gene: TRBJ2-1
d_gene: -
v_gene: TRBV5-1
abundance: many
CDR3aa: CASSLQNLYNEQFF
CDR3nt: TGCGCCAGCAGCTTGCAGAATCTCTACAATGAGCAGTTCTTC

j_gene: TRBJ1-1
d_gene: -
v_gene: TRBV29-1
abundance: many
CDR3aa: CSVEETEAFF
CDR3nt: TGCAGCGTTGAAGAGACTGAAGCTTTCTTT

j_gene: TRBJ2-1
d_gene: TRBD2
v_gene: TRBV7-9
abundance: -
CDR3aa: CASSSPAGGYNEQFF
CDR3nt: TGTGCCAGCAGCTCTCCAGCGGGGGGGTACAATGAGCAGTTCTTC

j_gene: TRBJ1-5
d_gene: -
v_gene: TRBV28
abundance: many
CDR3aa: CASSLHSTNQPQHF
CDR3nt: TGTGCCAGCAGCCTACACAGCACCAATCAGCCCCAGCATTTT

j_gene: TRBJ1-3
d_gene: -
v_gene: TRBV6-5
abundance: many
CDR3aa: CASSYGGAGNTIYF
CDR3nt: TGTGCCAGCAGTTACGGGGGGGCTGGAAACACCATATATTTT

j_gene: TRBJ2-1
d_gene: TRBD2
v_gene: TRBV13
abundance: many
CDR3aa: CASSLGSSGREQFF
CDR3nt: TGTGCCAGCAGCTTAGGTTCTAGCGGCCGAGAGCAGTTCTTC

j_gene: TRBJ1-5
d_gene: TRBD1
v_gene: TRBV15
abundance: many
CDR3aa: CATSRGGTGSSNQPQHF
CDR3nt: TGTGCCACCAGCAGAGGGGGGACAGGGTCAAGCAATCAGCCCCAGCATTTT

j_gene: TRBJ1-5
d_gene: -
v_gene: TRBV20-1
abundance: many
CDR3aa: CSAGAGRFTVNQPQHF
CDR3nt: TGCAGTGCGGGAGCTGGACGATTCACGGTTAATCAGCCCCAGCATTTT

j_gene: TRBJ2-2
d_gene: TRBD1
v_gene: TRBV24-1
abundance: many
CDR3aa: CATSGQGRGGELFF
CDR3nt: TGTGCCACCAGTGGACAGGGGAGAGGCGGGGAGCTGTTTTTT

j_gene: TRBJ2-5
d_gene: TRBD1
v_gene: TRBV20-1
abundance: many
CDR3aa: CSARTGAKETQYF
CDR3nt: TGCAGTGCACGAACAGGGGCGAAGGAGACCCAGTACTTC

j_gene: TRBJ2-7
d_gene: -
v_gene: TRBV30
abundance: few
CDR3aa: CAWSAGYGSYEQYF
CDR3nt: TGTGCCTGGAGTGCAGGGTACGGCTCCTACGAGCAGTACTTC

j_gene: TRBJ2-1
d_gene: TRBD2
v_gene: TRBV20-1
abundance: -
CDR3aa: CSAEAGTSGGNEQFF
CDR3nt: TGCAGTGCTGAAGCCGGGACTAGCGGGGGAAATGAGCAGTTCTTC

j_gene: TRBJ2-1
d_gene: TRBD2
v_gene: TRBV20-1
abundance: -
CDR3aa: CSAALAGDYNEQFF
CDR3nt: TGCAGTGCTGCACTAGCGGGAGATTACAATGAGCAGTTCTTC

j_gene: TRBJ2-5
d_gene: -
v_gene: TRBV29-1
abundance: many
CDR3aa: CSVAQYQETQYF
CDR3nt: TGCAGCGTTGCCCAGTACCAAGAGACCCAGTACTTC

j_gene: TRBJ2-4
d_gene: -
v_gene: TRBV5-4
abundance: many
CDR3aa: CASSQIRDGKNIQYF
CDR3nt: TGTGCCAGCAGCCAGATCCGGGACGGCAAAAACATTCAGTACTTC

j_gene: TRBJ2-1
d_gene: TRBD2
v_gene: TRBV20-1
abundance: many
CDR3aa: CSPSEASGYDSYNEQFF
CDR3nt: TGCAGTCCATCGGAGGCTAGCGGGTACGATTCCTACAATGAGCAGTTCTTC

j_gene: TRBJ2-1
d_gene: TRBD2
v_gene: TRBV29-1
abundance: many
CDR3aa: CSVRTSGPRNEQFF
CDR3nt: TGCAGCGTCCGGACTAGCGGCCCTCGGAATGAGCAGTTCTTC

j_gene: TRBJ2-1
d_gene: -
v_gene: TRBV5-1
abundance: many
CDR3aa: CASSILGYNEQFF
CDR3nt: TGCGCCAGCAGCATCCTAGGTTACAATGAGCAGTTCTTC

j_gene: TRBJ2-7
d_gene: TRBD2
v_gene: TRBV6-1
abundance: many
CDR3aa: CASSVSGSIFEQYF
CDR3nt: TGTGCCAGCAGTGTTAGCGGGAGTATTTTCGAGCAGTACTTC

j_gene: TRBJ2-7
d_gene: -
v_gene: TRBV13
abundance: few
CDR3aa: CASSSVRAYEQYF
CDR3nt: TGTGCCAGCAGCTCCGTCAGGGCATACGAGCAGTACTTC

j_gene: TRBJ1-1
d_gene: -
v_gene: TRBV6-6
abundance: many
CDR3aa: CASSYDAGGTEAFF
CDR3nt: TGTGCCAGCAGTTACGACGCTGGGGGGACTGAAGCTTTCTTT

j_gene: TRBJ1-2
d_gene: -
v_gene: TRBV12-3/TRBV12-4
abundance: many
CDR3aa: CASSRLGPYGYTF
CDR3nt: TGTGCCAGCAGCCGACTGGGGCCCTATGGCTACACCTTC

j_gene: TRBJ1-5
d_gene: -
v_gene: TRBV7-9
abundance: once
CDR3aa: CASSMDNQTQHF
CDR3nt: TGTGCCAGCAGCATGGACAACCAGACCCAGCATTTT

j_gene: TRBJ2-3
d_gene: TRBD2
v_gene: TRBV5-1
abundance: many
CDR3aa: CASTRAGDTDTQYF
CDR3nt: TGCGCCAGCACGCGAGCGGGAGATACAGATACGCAGTATTTT

j_gene: TRBJ1-1
d_gene: -
v_gene: TRBV6-1
abundance: many
CDR3aa: CATRTLLNTEAFF
CDR3nt: TGTGCCACCCGAACTCTCCTGAACACTGAAGCTTTCTTT

j_gene: TRBJ1-5
d_gene: -
v_gene: TRBV20-1
abundance: many
CDR3aa: CSASFREAQPQHF
CDR3nt: TGCAGTGCTAGTTTCCGGGAGGCACAGCCCCAGCATTTT

j_gene: TRBJ2-2
d_gene: TRBD1
v_gene: TRBV14
abundance: many
CDR3aa: CASSRGRGQGGRGELFF
CDR3nt: TGTGCCAGCAGCCGAGGTCGGGGACAGGGTGGTCGCGGGGAGCTGTTTTTT

j_gene: TRBJ2-6
d_gene: -
v_gene: TRBV5-1
abundance: many
CDR3aa: CASSGISGANVLTF
CDR3nt: TGCGCCAGCAGCGGAATCTCTGGGGCCAACGTCCTGACTTTC

j_gene: TRBJ2-1
d_gene: TRBD2
v_gene: TRBV28
abundance: many
CDR3aa: CASRRAGEIYNEQFF
CDR3nt: TGTGCCAGCAGAAGAGCGGGGGAGATTTACAATGAGCAGTTCTTC

j_gene: TRBJ1-3
d_gene: -
v_gene: TRBV5-1
abundance: many
CDR3aa: CASSLLAGSGNTIYF
CDR3nt: TGCGCCAGCAGCTTGCTGGCAGGCTCTGGAAACACCATATATTTT

j_gene: TRBJ2-6
d_gene: -
v_gene: TRBV7-9
abundance: many
CDR3aa: CASSLAIVSGANVLTF
CDR3nt: TGTGCCAGCAGCTTAGCGATCGTGTCTGGGGCCAACGTCCTGACTTTC

j_gene: TRBJ2-5
d_gene: TRBD2
v_gene: TRBV5-1
abundance: -
CDR3aa: CASSLATSGETQYF
CDR3nt: TGCGCCAGCAGCTTGGCTACTAGCGGGGAGACCCAGTACTTC

j_gene: TRBJ2-1
d_gene: TRBD1
v_gene: TRBV6-5
abundance: many
CDR3aa: CASSYSGGQGLFDEQFF
CDR3nt: TGTGCCAGCAGTTACTCCGGTGGACAGGGTTTATTCGATGAGCAGTTCTTC

j_gene: TRBJ1-2
d_gene: -
v_gene: TRBV6-9
abundance: -
CDR3aa: CASSYSKGSNYGYTF
CDR3nt: TGTGCCAGCAGTTACTCGAAGGGGTCTAACTATGGCTACACCTTC